The 8 T cell receptor beta chains below were found in one sample sequenced in a study of beta chain features in type 1 diabetes. Study-wide points: All four CD4+ subsets of Type 1 diabetes patients contained TCRB CDR3s that were moderately but significantly shorter.

Their antigen targets remain unknown. The investigators reverse transcribed all of the isolated RNA, so they sequenced expressed TCRB transcripts. Assay used: immunoSEQ multiplex PCR; TCRdb lists only in-frame clones, some missing. The table has approximately 43,000 clones, approximately 61% seen once. The sequencing sample was made of Tregs from blood. All receptors come from a man aged 30-40 years with type 1 diabetes. Some clones in this sample may be carry-over from other donors' samples.

This clone has just a few counts. This chain uses TRBV6-1 with TRBJ1-2; 7 bases align to TRBD1. Trimming cost V 5 bases and J 0 bases; bases outside gene matches: 3. In germline, CDR1 is MNHNS, CDR2 SASEGT. This CDR3 is 14 amino acids long. DNA for the CDR3: TGTGCCAGCAGTACAGGGACAGCTAACTATGGCTACACCTTC. It translates to CASSTGTANYGYTF.

The chain combines TRBV2 with TRBJ2-5, with a tentative D call TRBD2 (7 bases). This CDR3 is built from 15 residues. Germline V gene sequence: CDR1 SNHLY, CDR2 FYNNEI. Trimming cost V 1 base and J 0 bases, with 9 bases left between them. The CDR3 reads CASSEGGGYQETQYF. CDR3 DNA sequence: TGTGCCAGCAGTGAAGGCGGGGGCTACCAAGAGACCCAGTACTTC.

The V call is TRBV5-4, the J call TRBJ2-2; 9 positions match TRBD1. The length of the CDR3 is 16 residues. Germline V gene lookup returns CDR1 SGHNT and CDR2 YYREEE (reference sequence). Unmatched junction bases numbered 9, after V lost 6 bases and J lost 3 bases. The CDR3 DNA is TGTGCCAGCACCAACCCCGGGACAGGGTACACCGGGGAGCTGTTTTTT. The encoded protein is CASTNPGTGYTGELFF. The full variable domain, completed using reference TRBV5-4 and TRBJ2-2, is ETGVTQSPTHLIKTRGQQVTLRCSSQSGHNTVSWYQQALGQGPQFIFQYYREEENGRGNFPPRFSGLQFPNYSSELNVNALELDDSALYLCASTNPGTGYTGELFFGEGSRLTVL.

The chain uses TRBV4-2 and TRBJ2-5, with D possibly matching TRBD1 (5 bases). The CDR3 covers 15 residues. Per the germline V gene, CDR1 is LGHNA and CDR2 is YNFKEQ. Trimming took off 1 base at V and 5 bases at J, with 14 bases between the two ends. DNA of the CDR3: TGTGCCAGCAGCCAAGGCGGTGGGGCCAGCGAGACCCAGTACTTC. As protein: CASSQGGGASETQYF.

This clone was seen a few times. The chain uses TRBV28 and TRBJ2-1; possibly TRBD2 for D (7 bases). The length of the CDR3 is 14 residues. Germline-derived CDR1 and CDR2 are MDHEN and SYDVKM. V was cut by 6 bases and J by 4 bases, with 13 bases left in between. The CDR3 spells CASRRGGPYNEQFF. CDR3 in DNA: TGTGCCAGCAGAAGGGGGGGCCCTTACAATGAGCAGTTCTTC.

This clone was counted once. The chain joins TRBV2 to TRBJ1-5, with unresolved D. Germline CDR1 is SNHLY and CDR2 is FYNNEI. The CDR3 is made up of 11 amino acids. V was trimmed by 4 bases and J by 9 bases, leaving 7 bases between them. The CDR3 protein is CASSGEGPQHF. In nucleotides, the CDR3 is TGTGCCAGCAGTGGAGAGGGGCCCCAGCATTTT.

This chain uses TRBV6-5 with TRBJ1-2; 10 bases map to TRBD1. Germline CDR1 is MNHEY and CDR2 is SVGAGI. The CDR3 extends over 13 amino acids. J was trimmed by 8 bases and V by 7 bases; bases with no gene match: 7. The CDR3 reads CASTLGTGAGYTF. As DNA, the CDR3 is TGTGCCAGCACCCTCGGGACAGGGGCGGGCTACACCTTC.

This clone was seen only a few times. The chain combines TRBV7-2 with TRBJ2-1, with 8 positions matching TRBD2. Trimming removed 3 bases from V and 2 bases from J; junction bases left unmatched: 6. The germline CDR1 and CDR2 sequences are SGHTA and FQGNSA. This CDR3 is 16 amino acids long. The DNA of the CDR3 is TGTGCCAGCAGCTTGCGGGGGGCCCTTACCTACAATGAGCAGTTCTTC. Translated: CASSLRGALTYNEQFF.